This is a list of T cell receptor beta chains from one sample in a study of vaccination effects on CD4 cells after COVID-19. Clones were read by immunoSEQ multiplex PCR, and TCRdb kept only the in-frame ones, dropping some. This sample has tens of thousands of clones, with 70% to 80% found just once. These receptors' targets are unknown. The sequences come from CD4+ T cells from PBMCs cultured without peptide, collected before COVID-19 vaccination. The receptors were sampled from a human donor who received a COVID-19 vaccine. Each CDR3 is given without its conserved first and last residue.

v_call: TRBV19; j_call: TRBJ1-6; cdr3_aa: AARAGQDLTLH
v_call: TRBV19; j_call: TRBJ1-5; cdr3_aa: ASQDRGGNQPQH
v_call: TRBV7-8; j_call: TRBJ1-2; cdr3_aa: ASSSKGHVDYGYT
v_call: TRBV6-2/TRBV6-3; j_call: TRBJ1-2; cdr3_aa: ASSYSTGGNYGYT
v_call: TRBV5-5; j_call: TRBJ2-3; cdr3_aa: ASSLDPSGGYTQY
v_call: TRBV5-4; j_call: TRBJ1-4; cdr3_aa: ASRPGREPTNEKLF
v_call: TRBV6-5; j_call: TRBJ1-4; cdr3_aa: ASSYSRPGDEKLF
v_call: TRBV3-1/TRBV3-2; j_call: TRBJ1-4; cdr3_aa: ASSQEAGQGGEKLF
v_call: TRBV9; j_call: TRBJ2-6; cdr3_aa: ASSVVGSSGANVLT
v_call: TRBV30; j_call: TRBJ2-5; cdr3_aa: AWSVSSGAARRETQY
v_call: TRBV28; j_call: TRBJ1-4; cdr3_aa: ASSPGDPYREKLF
v_call: TRBV6-1; j_call: TRBJ1-1; cdr3_aa: ASSYPDAEAF
v_call: TRBV9; j_call: TRBJ2-3; cdr3_aa: ASSVGRTGFGTDTQY
v_call: TRBV24-1; j_call: TRBJ2-5; cdr3_aa: ATSDSTGEDETQY
v_call: TRBV4-1; j_call: TRBJ1-5; cdr3_aa: ASSQDRQTQSNQPQH
v_call: TRBV5-1; j_call: TRBJ2-6; cdr3_aa: ASSLQGLLSGANVLT
v_call: TRBV24-1; j_call: TRBJ1-2; cdr3_aa: ATSDPAGTEYGYT
v_call: TRBV19; j_call: TRBJ1-4; cdr3_aa: ASSTEREKLF
v_call: TRBV6-5; j_call: TRBJ2-5; cdr3_aa: ASSYSPTIQETQY
v_call: TRBV9; j_call: TRBJ2-5; cdr3_aa: ASSVVTGSQETQY
v_call: TRBV9; j_call: TRBJ1-5; cdr3_aa: ASSGTATNQPQH
v_call: TRBV5-8; j_call: TRBJ2-3; cdr3_aa: ASPSFLQGATDTQY
v_call: TRBV27; j_call: TRBJ2-2; cdr3_aa: ASSLFQTGSGELF
v_call: TRBV19; j_call: TRBJ1-1; cdr3_aa: ASSISPSMNTEAF
v_call: TRBV6-1; j_call: TRBJ1-2; cdr3_aa: ASSEAGQGDGYT
v_call: TRBV27; j_call: TRBJ2-1; cdr3_aa: ASRATSGGALGYNEQF
v_call: TRBV12-3/TRBV12-4; j_call: TRBJ2-3; cdr3_aa: ASSFSYTQY